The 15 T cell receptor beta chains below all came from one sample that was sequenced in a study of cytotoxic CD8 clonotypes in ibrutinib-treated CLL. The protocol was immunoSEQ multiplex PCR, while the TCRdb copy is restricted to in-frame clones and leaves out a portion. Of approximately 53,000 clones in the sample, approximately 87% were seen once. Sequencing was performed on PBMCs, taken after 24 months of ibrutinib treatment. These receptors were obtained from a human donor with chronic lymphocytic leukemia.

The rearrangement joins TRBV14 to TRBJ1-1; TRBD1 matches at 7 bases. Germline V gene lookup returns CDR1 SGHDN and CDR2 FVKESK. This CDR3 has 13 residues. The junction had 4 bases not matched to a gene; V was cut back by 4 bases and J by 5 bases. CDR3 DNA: TGTGCCAGCAGCCCAGGGGGGAGAACTGAAGCTTTCTTT. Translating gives CASSPGGRTEAFF.

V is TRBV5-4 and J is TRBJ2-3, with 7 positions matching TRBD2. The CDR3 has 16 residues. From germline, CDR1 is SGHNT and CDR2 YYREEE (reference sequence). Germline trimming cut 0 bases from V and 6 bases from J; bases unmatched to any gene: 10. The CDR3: CASSLGGGGGVDTQYF. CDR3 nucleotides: TGTGCCAGCAGCTTGGGTGGCGGGGGAGGTGTGGATACGCAGTATTTT.

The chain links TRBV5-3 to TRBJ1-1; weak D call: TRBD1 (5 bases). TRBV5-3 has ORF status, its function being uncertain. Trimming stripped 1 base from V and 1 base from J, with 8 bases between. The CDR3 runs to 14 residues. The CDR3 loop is CARSLQGTNTEAFF. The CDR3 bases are TGTGCCAGAAGCTTGCAGGGTACGAACACTGAAGCTTTCTTT.

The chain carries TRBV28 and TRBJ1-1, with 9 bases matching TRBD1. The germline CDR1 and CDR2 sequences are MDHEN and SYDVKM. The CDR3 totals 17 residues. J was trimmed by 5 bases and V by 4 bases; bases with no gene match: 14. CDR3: CASSSLQGATGWTEAFF. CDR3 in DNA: TGTGCCAGCAGTTCCCTACAGGGGGCGACGGGGTGGACTGAAGCTTTCTTT. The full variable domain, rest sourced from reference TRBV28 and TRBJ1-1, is DVKVTQSSRYLVKRTGEKVFLECVQDMDHENMFWYRQDPGLGLRLIYFSYDVKMKEKGDIPEGYSVSREKKERFSLILESASTNQTSMYLCASSSLQGATGWTEAFFGQGTRLTVV.

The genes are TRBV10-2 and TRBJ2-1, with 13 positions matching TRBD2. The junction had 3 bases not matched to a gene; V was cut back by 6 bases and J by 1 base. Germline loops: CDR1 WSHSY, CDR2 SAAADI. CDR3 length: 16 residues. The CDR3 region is CASRGTSGESYNEQFF. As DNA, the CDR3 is TGCGCCAGCAGGGGGACTAGCGGGGAATCCTACAATGAGCAGTTCTTC.

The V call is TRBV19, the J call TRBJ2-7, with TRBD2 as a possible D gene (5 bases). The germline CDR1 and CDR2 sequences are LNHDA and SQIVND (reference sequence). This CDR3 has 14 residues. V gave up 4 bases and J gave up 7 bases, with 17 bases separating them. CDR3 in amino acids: CASSRGSDPLEQYF. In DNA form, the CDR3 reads TGTGCCAGTAGTAGGGGTAGCGATCCCTTGGAGCAGTACTTC.

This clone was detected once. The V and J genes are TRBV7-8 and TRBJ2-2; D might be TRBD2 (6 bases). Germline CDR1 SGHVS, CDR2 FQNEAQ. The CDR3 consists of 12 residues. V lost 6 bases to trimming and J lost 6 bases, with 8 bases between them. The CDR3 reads CASRGRSGELFF. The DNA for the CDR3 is TGTGCCAGCAGGGGGAGGTCCGGGGAGCTGTTTTTT.

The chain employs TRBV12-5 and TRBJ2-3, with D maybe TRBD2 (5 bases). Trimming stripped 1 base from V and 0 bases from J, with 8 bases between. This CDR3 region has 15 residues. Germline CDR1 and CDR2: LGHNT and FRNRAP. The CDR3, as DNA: TGTGCTAGTGGTTTGGCCTGGGAGAGCACAGATACGCAGTATTTT. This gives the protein CASGLAWESTDTQYF.

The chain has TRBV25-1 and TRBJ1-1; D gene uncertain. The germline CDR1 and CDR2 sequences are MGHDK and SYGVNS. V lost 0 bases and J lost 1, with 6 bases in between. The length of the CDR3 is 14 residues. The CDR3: CASSEYAGNTEAFF. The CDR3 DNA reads TGTGCCAGCAGTGAATACGCTGGGAACACTGAAGCTTTCTTT.

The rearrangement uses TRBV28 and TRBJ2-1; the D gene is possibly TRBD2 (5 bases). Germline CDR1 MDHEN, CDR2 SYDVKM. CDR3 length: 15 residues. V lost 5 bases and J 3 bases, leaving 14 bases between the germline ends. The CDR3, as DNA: TGTGCCAGCAGTACCCATTGGGCGGGCTACAATGAGCAGTTCTTC. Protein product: CASSTHWAGYNEQFF.

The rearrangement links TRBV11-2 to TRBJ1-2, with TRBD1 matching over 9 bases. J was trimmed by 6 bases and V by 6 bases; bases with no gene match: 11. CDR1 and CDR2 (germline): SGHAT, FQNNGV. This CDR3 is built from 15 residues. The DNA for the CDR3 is TGTGCCAGCAGTTATTACTCCGGGACAGGGCATGGCTACACCTTC. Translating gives CASSYYSGTGHGYTF.

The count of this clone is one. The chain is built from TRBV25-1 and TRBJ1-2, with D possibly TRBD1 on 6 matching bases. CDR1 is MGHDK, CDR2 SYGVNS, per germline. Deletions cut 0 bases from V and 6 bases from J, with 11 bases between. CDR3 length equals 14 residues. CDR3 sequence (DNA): TGTGCCAGCAGTGAATATACCAGGGGACATGGCTACACCTTC. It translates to CASSEYTRGHGYTF.

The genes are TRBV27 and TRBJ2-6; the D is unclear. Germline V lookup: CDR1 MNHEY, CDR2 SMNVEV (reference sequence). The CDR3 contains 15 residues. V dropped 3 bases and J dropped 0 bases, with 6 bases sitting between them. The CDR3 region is CASSFLSSGANVLTF. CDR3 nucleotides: TGTGCCAGCAGTTTTCTGAGCTCTGGGGCCAACGTCCTGACTTTC.

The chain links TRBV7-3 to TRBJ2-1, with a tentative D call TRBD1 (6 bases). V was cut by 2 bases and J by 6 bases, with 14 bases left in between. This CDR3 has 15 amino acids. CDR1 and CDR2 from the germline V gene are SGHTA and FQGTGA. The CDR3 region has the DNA TGTGCCAGCAGCTTATACCAGGGGAGTGGCAATGAGCAGTTCTTC. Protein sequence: CASSLYQGSGNEQFF.

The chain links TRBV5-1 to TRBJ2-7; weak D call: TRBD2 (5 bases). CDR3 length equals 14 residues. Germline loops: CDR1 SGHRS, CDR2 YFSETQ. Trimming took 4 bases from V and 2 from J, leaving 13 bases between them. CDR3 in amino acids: CASSTGGSPYEQYF. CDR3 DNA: TGCGCCAGCAGCACCGGAGGTTCCCCCTACGAGCAGTACTTC.